A single sample is the source of the 27 T cell receptor beta chains below, sequenced in a study (dated by TCRdb to between 2020 and 2023). The library was produced with the immunoSEQ multiplex PCR assay. What TCRdb holds here is the immuneACCESS table cut down to in-frame rearrangements. Part of the clones is not present; checked against another copy, under half of the missing clones reflect an unresolved V gene, and the others are unexplained. The sample table records tens of thousands of clones; just under 95% of these occur just once. Around 4.5% of the sample is taken by the ten largest. Sequenced sample: PBMCs. The source is a middle-aged man with rheumatoid arthritis.

The chain combines TRBV14 with TRBJ1-1; weak D call: TRBD1 (6 bases). Germline values: CDR1 SGHDN, CDR2 FVKESK. This CDR3 spans 17 amino acids. The V and J ends lost 1 base and 1 base respectively, with 16 bases between them. The CDR3 here is CASSQGRRGITNTEAFF. The DNA for the CDR3 is TGTGCCAGCAGCCAAGGTCGCAGGGGTATTACGAACACTGAAGCTTTCTTT.

The rearrangement links TRBV9 to TRBJ2-1; no definite D call. Between the trimmed V and J ends, which lost 4 bases and 3 bases, there was a span of 14 bases. This CDR3 has 15 residues. Germline-derived CDR1 and CDR2 are SGDLS and YYNGEE. The CDR3 sequence is CASSPDGSVYNEQFF. The DNA of the CDR3 is TGTGCCAGCAGCCCCGACGGGTCGGTCTACAATGAGCAGTTCTTC.

As DNA, the CDR3 is TGTGCCAGCTCACCGACCGGAAGCACGAACACCGGGGAGCTGTTTTTT. Translated, it gives CASSPTGSTNTGELFF. The chain recombines TRBV18 with TRBJ2-2; D ambiguous. The germline gives CDR1 KGHSH, CDR2 LQKENI. Trimming stripped 3 bases from V and 0 bases from J, with 11 bases between. The CDR3 covers 16 residues.

DNA for the CDR3: TGTGCCAGCAGTTTGTTTGGGGTTGGCGGGGGGGCAGGTGAAAAACTGTTTTTT. Encoded protein: CASSLFGVGGGAGEKLFF. This rearrangement joins TRBV28 to TRBJ1-4; perhaps TRBD1 as D (6 bases). CDR1 is MDHEN, CDR2 SYDVKM, per germline. Deletions cut 3 bases from V and 7 bases from J, with 24 bases between. The CDR3 is made up of 18 amino acids.

This rearrangement joins TRBV10-3 to TRBJ1-2; D unclear. The germline V gene encodes CDR1 ENHRY and CDR2 SYGVKD. The CDR3 sequence is 14 residues long. Trimming stripped 4 bases from V and 5 bases from J, with 14 bases between. CDR3 region: CAISGGGSQYGYTF. DNA of the CDR3: TGTGCCATCAGTGGGGGTGGGTCCCAATATGGCTACACCTTC.

The rearrangement links TRBV5-1 to TRBJ2-6; D possibly corresponds to TRBD1 (6 bases). Trimming took off 4 bases at V and 0 bases at J, with 14 bases between the two ends. Germline CDR1 and CDR2: SGHRS and YFSETQ. The CDR3 extends over 17 amino acids. CDR3 region: CASSRTGFDSGANVLTF. CDR3 nucleotides: TGCGCCAGCAGCCGAACAGGGTTTGACTCTGGGGCCAACGTCCTGACTTTC.

The chain links TRBV18 to TRBJ2-7; the D call may be TRBD1 or TRBD2 (5 bases each). Germline V lookup: CDR1 KGHSH, CDR2 LQKENI. The V end lost 5 bases, the J end lost 2 bases, and 10 bases lay between the germline ends. The length of the CDR3 is 13 residues. The CDR3 bases are TGTGCCAGCTCAAGGGACGGTGCCTACGAGCAGTACTTC. Amino acid sequence: CASSRDGAYEQYF. Filled out from reference TRBV18 and TRBJ2-7, the complete variable domain reads NAGVMQNPRHLVRRRGQEARLRCSPMKGHSHVYWYRQLPEEGLKFMVYLQKENIIDESGMPKERFSAEFPKEGPSILRIQQVVRGDSAAYFCASSRDGAYEQYFGPGTRLTVT.

V is TRBV6-6 and J is TRBJ1-5; no definite D call. The germline V and J ends were trimmed by 7 bases and 0 bases, with 13 bases remaining between them. The length of the CDR3 is 15 residues. Per the germline V gene, CDR1 is MNHNY and CDR2 is SVGAGI (reference sequence). In DNA form, the CDR3 reads TGTGCCAGCATTTCCCAGTCCTATAGCAATCAGCCCCAGCATTTT. It specifies CASISQSYSNQPQHF.

The CDR3 is CASSGGGNNVNEQFF. CDR3 DNA sequence: TGTGCCAGCAGTGGGGGCGGGAATAACGTTAATGAGCAGTTCTTC. The genes are TRBV28 and TRBJ2-1; D is possibly TRBD1 or TRBD2 (6 bases each). This CDR3 has 15 residues. Germline V gives CDR1 MDHEN, CDR2 SYDVKM. V gave up 5 bases and J gave up 7 bases, with 18 bases separating them.

This chain connects TRBV6-5 to TRBJ1-4; D is uncertain. This CDR3 has 15 residues. Germline loops: CDR1 MNHEY, CDR2 SVGAGI. V lost 2 bases and J 0 bases, leaving 7 bases between the germline ends. The CDR3 is CASSYRSATNEKLFF. The CDR3 region has the DNA TGTGCCAGCAGTTACAGGTCGGCAACTAATGAAAAACTGTTTTTT.

The V and J genes are TRBV30 and TRBJ2-7, with 7 bases fitting TRBD1. This CDR3 region has 14 residues. The V segment lost 4 bases and the J segment 5 bases; nucleotides outside the gene matches: 11. Per germline, CDR1 GTSNPN and CDR2 SVGIG (reference sequence). CDR3 in amino acids: CAWNQGVNLNEQYF. The CDR3 DNA follows: TGTGCCTGGAATCAGGGGGTGAATCTGAACGAGCAGTACTTC.

This clone was observed a handful of times. The genes are TRBV7-3 and TRBJ2-2; D is ambiguous. The CDR3 is 13 amino acids. Trimming removed 1 base from V and 3 bases from J, with 3 bases in between. Germline V gene lookup returns CDR1 SGHTA and CDR2 FQGTGA. The DNA of the CDR3 is TGTGCCAGCAGCTTAAAGTACACCGGGGAGCTGTTTTTT. Its translation is CASSLKYTGELFF.

This clone has just a few counts. Other DNA sequences in the sample encode the same CDR3. The CDR3 sequence is CASSPEGSGNTIYF. Here the CDR3 DNA reads TGTGCCAGCAGCCCCGAGGGTAGTGGAAACACCATATATTTT. The rearrangement links TRBV7-2 to TRBJ1-3; no definite D call. The V end was cut by 5 bases, the J end by 3 bases, with 11 bases between. CDR1 is SGHTA, CDR2 FQGNSA, per germline. This CDR3 comprises 14 residues.

The chain has TRBV15 and TRBJ1-6, with TRBD1 as a possible D gene (6 bases). V was trimmed by 3 bases and J by 7 bases, leaving 16 bases between them. The CDR3 is 16 residues long. From germline, CDR1 is LNHNV and CDR2 YYDKDF (reference sequence). Here the CDR3 reads CATSSFLQGVNSPLHF. The CDR3 DNA sequence: TGTGCCACCAGCAGTTTTCTACAGGGAGTAAATTCACCCCTCCACTTT. The whole variable domain, filled in from reference TRBV15 and TRBJ1-6, reads DAMVIQNPRYQVTQFGKPVTLSCSQTLNHNVMYWYQQKSSQAPKLLFHYYDKDFNNEADTPDNFQSRRPNTSFCFLDIRSPGLGDTAMYLCATSSFLQGVNSPLHFGNGTRLTVT.

Written as DNA, the CDR3 is TGTGCCAGCAGTCACGACAGGGGGCGATTTGAAAAACTGTTTTTT. Translated: CASSHDRGRFEKLFF. The rearrangement joins TRBV6-5 to TRBJ1-4, with 10 bases identical to TRBD1. The J segment lost 7 bases and the V segment lost 5 bases, leaving 7 bases of the junction unmatched. The CDR3 has 15 amino acids. Looked up from germline, CDR1 is MNHEY and CDR2 is SVGAGI.

CDR3 sequence reads: CATSRGADTGELFF. Written as DNA, the CDR3 is TGTGCCACCAGCAGAGGTGCAGACACCGGGGAGCTGTTTTTT. The chain couples TRBV15 to TRBJ2-2, with unresolved D. The CDR3 totals 14 residues. Germline assignment: CDR1 LNHNV and CDR2 YYDKDF (reference sequence). Trimming pared 1 base from V and 3 bases from J, leaving 6 bases between.

This clone was detected only once. The rearrangement links TRBV5-6 to TRBJ2-1; TRBD2 might be the D (6 bases). Germline V gene data show CDR1 as SGHDT and CDR2 as YYEEEE. This CDR3 region has 15 residues. Trimming took off 1 base at V and 3 bases at J, with 11 bases between the two ends. The CDR3 nucleotides read TGTGCCAGCAGCTTGACCCGGGACTTCTACAATGAGCAGTTCTTC. Its protein product is CASSLTRDFYNEQFF.

The V call is TRBV3-1 (or the pseudogene TRBV3-2), the J call TRBJ1-1; the match to TRBD1 covers 9 bases. CDR1 LGHDT and CDR2 YNNKEL come from the germline V gene (reference sequence). This CDR3 has 13 residues. The V gene end was trimmed by 3 bases and the J gene end by 10 bases; junction bases not matched to a gene: 6. The CDR3 DNA sequence: TGTGCCAGCAGCCAGGGACAGGGTCTCATAGCTTTCTTT. Residues: CASSQGQGLIAFF.

This CDR3 reads CASSQDLTGTDSNQPQHF. In DNA, the CDR3 is TGTGCCAGCAGCCAAGATCTTACAGGGACCGATAGCAATCAGCCCCAGCATTTT. This chain joins TRBV4-2 and TRBJ1-5, with TRBD1 as a possible D gene (6 bases). CDR1 is LGHNA and CDR2 is YNFKEQ in the germline V gene. Trimming removed 0 bases at V and 0 bases at J, with 15 bases between. The CDR3 has 18 residues.

The chain has TRBV3-1 (or the pseudogene TRBV3-2) and TRBJ1-3; D gene ambiguous. CDR1 LGHDT and CDR2 YNNKEL come from the germline V gene (reference sequence). CDR3 length: 16 amino acids. Trimming removed 2 bases at V and 0 bases at J, with 11 bases between. The CDR3 region is CASSQRGTISGNTIYF. Written as DNA, the CDR3 is TGTGCCAGCAGCCAACGGGGTACGATCTCTGGAAACACCATATATTTT.

This rearrangement joins TRBV11-2 to TRBJ1-2; 7 bases agree with TRBD1. Germline lookup yields CDR1 SGHAT and CDR2 FQNNGV. J lost 4 bases, V lost 5 bases, and 10 bases had no gene match. The length of the CDR3 is 15 residues. The CDR3 sequence is CASSAGQHKIYGYTF. CDR3 DNA: TGTGCCAGCAGCGCGGGACAGCACAAAATCTATGGCTACACCTTC.

The genes are TRBV18 and TRBJ1-3, with a tentative D call TRBD1 (5 bases). Germline V gene lookup returns CDR1 KGHSH and CDR2 LQKENI. The length of the CDR3 is 14 residues. Between the trimmed V and J ends, which lost 6 bases and 2 bases, there was a span of 11 bases. The CDR3 DNA follows: TGTGCCAGCTCGCCGACAGTTACTGGAAACACCATATATTTT. Translated: CASSPTVTGNTIYF.

V and J are TRBV10-3 and TRBJ1-5; tentative D call: TRBD1 (6 bases). The CDR3 is 15 amino acids. The germline gives CDR1 ENHRY, CDR2 SYGVKD. V was cut by 3 bases and J by 5 bases, with 14 bases left in between. Here the CDR3 DNA reads TGTGCCATCAGTGACCCCGGACAGAACCATCAGCCCCAGCATTTT. This encodes CAISDPGQNHQPQHF.

The chain couples TRBV6-5 to TRBJ1-2, with D perhaps matching TRBD1 (5 bases). The CDR3 totals 13 residues. The ends were cut back, 5 bases at V and 3 bases at J, with 10 bases in the middle. The germline V gene encodes CDR1 MNHEY and CDR2 SVGAGI. CDR3 protein: CASSTGTDYGYTF. CDR3 nucleotides: TGTGCCAGCAGTACTGGGACCGACTATGGCTACACCTTC.

The CDR3 DNA sequence: TGTGCCAGCAGCTTGGACCCCGGGAGCAATCAGCCCCAGCATTTT. Protein product: CASSLDPGSNQPQHF. The chain is built from TRBV7-6 and TRBJ1-5; D call uncertain. The CDR3 length is 15 residues. V shed 3 bases and J shed 1 base, with 10 bases lying between them. In germline, CDR1 is SGHVS, CDR2 FNYEAQ.

The genes are TRBV5-1 and TRBJ1-1; 9 positions match TRBD1. The CDR3 consists of 18 residues. CDR1 is SGHRS, CDR2 YFSETQ, per germline. V gave up 4 bases and J gave up 6 bases; unmatched junction bases: 19. As DNA, the CDR3 is TGCGCCAGCAGCACGCCCCCGGGACAGGGTTCTGTCTACGCTGAAGCTTTCTTT. Its translation: CASSTPPGQGSVYAEAFF.

This sequence joins TRBV18 and TRBJ2-3; no definite D call. The CDR3 contains 13 residues. Germline CDR1 and CDR2: KGHSH and LQKENI. V was shortened by 0 bases and J by 3 bases, with 4 bases between the two germline ends. Here the CDR3 DNA reads TGTGCCAGCTCACCACCGGTTACAGATACGCAGTATTTT. Its translation: CASSPPVTDTQYF.